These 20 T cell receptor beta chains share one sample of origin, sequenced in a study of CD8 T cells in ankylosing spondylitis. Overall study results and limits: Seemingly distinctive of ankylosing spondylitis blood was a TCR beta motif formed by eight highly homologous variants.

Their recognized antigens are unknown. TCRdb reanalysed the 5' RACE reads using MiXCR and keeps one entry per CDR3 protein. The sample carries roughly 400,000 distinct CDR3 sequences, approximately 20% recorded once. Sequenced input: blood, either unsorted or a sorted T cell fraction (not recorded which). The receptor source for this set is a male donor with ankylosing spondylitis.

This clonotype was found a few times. CDR3 in DNA: TGTGCCAGCAGCTTCTTAATTTCAGCGGGTAATGAGCAGTTCTTC. Protein: CASSFLISAGNEQFF. V gene TRBV11-2 combines with J gene TRBJ2-1, with a weak D call TRBD2 (6 bases). V lost 3 bases to trimming and J lost 7 bases, with 16 bases between them. The CDR3 runs 15 residues. Germline V gene data show CDR1 as SGHAT and CDR2 as FQNNGV.

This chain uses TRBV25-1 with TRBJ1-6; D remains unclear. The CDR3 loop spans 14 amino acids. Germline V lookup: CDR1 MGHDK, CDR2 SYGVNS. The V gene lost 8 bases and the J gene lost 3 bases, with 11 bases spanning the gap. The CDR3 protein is CASYSGGYNSPLHF. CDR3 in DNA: TGTGCCAGCTATTCCGGCGGCTATAATTCACCCCTCCACTTT.

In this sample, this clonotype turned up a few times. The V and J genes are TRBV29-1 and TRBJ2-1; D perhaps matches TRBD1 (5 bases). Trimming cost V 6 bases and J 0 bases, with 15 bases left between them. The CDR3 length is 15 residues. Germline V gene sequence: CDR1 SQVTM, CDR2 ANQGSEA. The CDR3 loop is CSVTAGISSYNEQFF. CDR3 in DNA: TGCAGCGTCACGGCAGGGATAAGCTCCTACAATGAGCAGTTCTTC.

CDR3 region: CASRDRDRAQETQYF. The CDR3 DNA reads as TGTGCCAGCAGGGATAGGGACCGGGCACAAGAGACCCAGTACTTC. This chain connects TRBV2 to TRBJ2-5; D is perhaps TRBD1 or TRBD2 (5 bases each). This CDR3 is built from 15 residues. V gave up 6 bases and J gave up 2 bases, with 16 bases separating them. Germline lookup yields CDR1 SNHLY and CDR2 FYNNEI.

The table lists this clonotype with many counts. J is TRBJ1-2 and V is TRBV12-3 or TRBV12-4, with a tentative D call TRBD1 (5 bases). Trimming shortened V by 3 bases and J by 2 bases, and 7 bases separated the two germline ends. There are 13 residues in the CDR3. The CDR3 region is CASSFEGNYGYTF. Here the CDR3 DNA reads TGTGCCAGCAGTTTTGAGGGGAACTATGGCTACACCTTC.

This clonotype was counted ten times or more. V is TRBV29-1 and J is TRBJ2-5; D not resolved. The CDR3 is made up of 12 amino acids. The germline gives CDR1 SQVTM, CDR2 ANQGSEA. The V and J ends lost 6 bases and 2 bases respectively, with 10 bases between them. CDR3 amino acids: CSVTFSQETQYF. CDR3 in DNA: TGCAGCGTGACGTTCAGTCAAGAGACCCAGTACTTC.

The CDR3 spells CASGLSETQYF. The CDR3 DNA reads as TGTGCCAGCGGTCTCTCGGAGACCCAGTACTTC. This chain connects TRBV12-3 or TRBV12-4 to TRBJ2-5; D unclear. The CDR3 sequence is 11 residues long. Trimming took off 8 bases at V and 5 bases at J, with 9 bases between the two ends.

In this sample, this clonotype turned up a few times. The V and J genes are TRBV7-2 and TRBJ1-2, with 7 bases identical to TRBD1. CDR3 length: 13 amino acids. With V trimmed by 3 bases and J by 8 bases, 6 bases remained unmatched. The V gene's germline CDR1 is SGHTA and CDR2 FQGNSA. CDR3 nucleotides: TGTGCCAGCAGCTTCCAGGGGGGTTGGGGCTACACCTTC. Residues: CASSFQGGWGYTF. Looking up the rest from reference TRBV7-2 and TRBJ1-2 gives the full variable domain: GAGVSQSPSNKVTEKGKDVELRCDPISGHTALYWYRQSLGQGLEFLIYFQGNSAPDKSGLPSDRFSAERTGGSVSTLTIQRTQQEDSAVYLCASSFQGGWGYTFGSGTRLTVV.

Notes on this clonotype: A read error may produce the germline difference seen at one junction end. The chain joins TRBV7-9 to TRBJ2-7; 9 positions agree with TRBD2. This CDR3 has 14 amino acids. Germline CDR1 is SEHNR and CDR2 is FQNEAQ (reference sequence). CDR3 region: CASSLAGSMYEQYF. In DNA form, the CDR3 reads TGTGCCAGCAGCCTAGCGGGAAGTATGTACGAGCAGTACTTC.

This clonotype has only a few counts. The CDR3 is CASQSAVETQYF. CDR3 coding DNA: TGTGCCAGCCAGTCCGCGGTGGAGACCCAGTACTTC. The chain couples TRBV12-3 or TRBV12-4 to TRBJ2-5; D not certain. The CDR3 totals 12 residues. Trimming took off 8 bases at V and 5 bases at J, with 12 bases between the two ends.

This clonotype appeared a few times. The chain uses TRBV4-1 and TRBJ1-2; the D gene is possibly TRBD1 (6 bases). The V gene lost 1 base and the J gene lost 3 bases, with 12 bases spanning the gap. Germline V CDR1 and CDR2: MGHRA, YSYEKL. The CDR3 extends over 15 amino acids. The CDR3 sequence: CASSQGRAGDYGYTF. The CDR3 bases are TGCGCCAGCAGCCAAGGGCGGGCAGGGGACTATGGCTACACCTTC.

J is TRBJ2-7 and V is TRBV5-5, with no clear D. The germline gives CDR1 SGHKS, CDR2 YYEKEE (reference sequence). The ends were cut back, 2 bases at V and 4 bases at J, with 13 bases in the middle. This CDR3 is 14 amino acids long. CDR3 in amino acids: CASSFRSDLYEQYF. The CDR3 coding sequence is TGTGCCAGCAGCTTCCGGTCCGACCTTTACGAGCAGTACTTC.

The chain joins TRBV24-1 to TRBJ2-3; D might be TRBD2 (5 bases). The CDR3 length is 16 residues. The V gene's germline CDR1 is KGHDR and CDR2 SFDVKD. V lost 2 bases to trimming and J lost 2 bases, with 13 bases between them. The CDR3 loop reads CATSDSAGTSTDTQYF. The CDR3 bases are TGTGCCACCAGTGATTCTGCGGGCACTTCCACAGATACGCAGTATTTT.

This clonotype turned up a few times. The CDR3 reads CSVVRPGDSNQPQHF. DNA of the CDR3: TGCAGCGTTGTTCGGCCAGGAGATAGCAATCAGCCCCAGCATTTT. This chain connects TRBV29-1 to TRBJ1-5; D unclear. This CDR3 is built from 15 residues. V lost 4 bases, J lost 0 bases, and 13 bases lay in between. Germline values: CDR1 SQVTM, CDR2 ANQGSEA.

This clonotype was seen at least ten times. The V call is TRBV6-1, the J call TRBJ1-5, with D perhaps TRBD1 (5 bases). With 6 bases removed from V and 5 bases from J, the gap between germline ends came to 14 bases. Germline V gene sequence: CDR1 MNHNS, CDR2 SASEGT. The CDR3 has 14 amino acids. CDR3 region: CASSPDKPDQPQHF. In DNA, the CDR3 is TGTGCCAGCAGCCCGGACAAACCCGATCAGCCCCAGCATTTT.

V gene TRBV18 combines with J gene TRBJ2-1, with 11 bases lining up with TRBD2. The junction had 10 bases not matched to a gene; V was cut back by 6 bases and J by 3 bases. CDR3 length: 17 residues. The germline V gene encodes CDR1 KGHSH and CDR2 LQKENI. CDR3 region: CASSPPSGTSGYNEQFF. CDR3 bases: TGTGCCAGCTCCCCTCCCTCCGGGACTAGCGGCTACAATGAGCAGTTCTTC.

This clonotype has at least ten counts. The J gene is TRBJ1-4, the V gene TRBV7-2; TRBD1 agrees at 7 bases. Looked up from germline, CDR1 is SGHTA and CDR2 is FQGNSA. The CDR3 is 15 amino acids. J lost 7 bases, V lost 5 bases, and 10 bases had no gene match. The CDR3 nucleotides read TGTGCCAGCAGCCCCTTGACAGGGACGGCTGAAAAACTGTTTTTT. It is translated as CASSPLTGTAEKLFF. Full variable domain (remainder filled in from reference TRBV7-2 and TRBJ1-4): GAGVSQSPSNKVTEKGKDVELRCDPISGHTALYWYRQSLGQGLEFLIYFQGNSAPDKSGLPSDRFSAERTGGSVSTLTIQRTQQEDSAVYLCASSPLTGTAEKLFFGSGTQLSVL.

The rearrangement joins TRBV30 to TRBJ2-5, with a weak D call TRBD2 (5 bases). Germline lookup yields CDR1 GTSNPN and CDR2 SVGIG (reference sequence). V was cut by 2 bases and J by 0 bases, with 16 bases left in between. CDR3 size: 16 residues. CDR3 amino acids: CAWSPGSALYQETQYF. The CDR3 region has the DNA TGTGCCTGGAGTCCGGGGTCGGCCCTGTACCAAGAGACCCAGTACTTC.

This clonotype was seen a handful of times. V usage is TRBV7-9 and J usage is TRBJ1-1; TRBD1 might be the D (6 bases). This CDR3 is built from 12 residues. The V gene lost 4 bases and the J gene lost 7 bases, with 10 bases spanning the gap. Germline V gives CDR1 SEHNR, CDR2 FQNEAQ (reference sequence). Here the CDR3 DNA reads TGTGCCAGCAGCTCAGGGGTGAGTGAAGCTTTCTTT. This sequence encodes CASSSGVSEAFF. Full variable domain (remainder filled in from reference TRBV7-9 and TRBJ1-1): DTGVSQNPRHKITKRGQNVTFRCDPISEHNRLYWYRQTLGQGPEFLTYFQNEAQLEKSRLLSDRFSAERPKGSFSTLEIQRTEQGDSAMYLCASSSGVSEAFFGQGTRLTVV.

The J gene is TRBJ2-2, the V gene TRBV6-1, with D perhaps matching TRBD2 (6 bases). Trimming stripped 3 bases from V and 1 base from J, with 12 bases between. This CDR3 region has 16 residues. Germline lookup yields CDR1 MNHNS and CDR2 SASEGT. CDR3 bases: TGTGCCAGCAGTGACCAGCGGGCCCGGAACACCGGGGAGCTGTTTTTT. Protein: CASSDQRARNTGELFF.